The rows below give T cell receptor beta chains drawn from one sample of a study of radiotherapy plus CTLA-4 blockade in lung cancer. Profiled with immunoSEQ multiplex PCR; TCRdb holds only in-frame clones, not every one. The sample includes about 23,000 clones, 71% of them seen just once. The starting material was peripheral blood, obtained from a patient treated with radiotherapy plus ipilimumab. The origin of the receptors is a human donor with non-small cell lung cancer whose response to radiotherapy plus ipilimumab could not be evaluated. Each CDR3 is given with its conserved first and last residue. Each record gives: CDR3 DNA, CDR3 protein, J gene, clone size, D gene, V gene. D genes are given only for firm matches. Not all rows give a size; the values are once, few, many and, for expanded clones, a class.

cdr3_nt: TGCGCCAGCAGCAACGGGCCTAGCGGGAGATTAAACGAGCAGTACTTC
cdr3_aa: CASSNGPSGRLNEQYF
j_call: TRBJ2-7
clone_size: NA
d_call: TRBD2
v_call: TRBV5-1

cdr3_nt: TGTGCCAGCAGCTTGGGGGGACAGGGGGAAACCGGGGAGCTGTTTTTT
cdr3_aa: CASSLGGQGETGELFF
j_call: TRBJ2-2
clone_size: NA
d_call: TRBD1
v_call: TRBV5-4

cdr3_nt: TGTGCCACCAGCAGACAGACAGGGAACACTGAAGCTTTCTTT
cdr3_aa: CATSRQTGNTEAFF
j_call: TRBJ1-1
clone_size: NA
d_call: NA
v_call: TRBV15

cdr3_nt: TGCGCCAGCAGTGAGTCTACAGGCACGGCTTTCTTT
cdr3_aa: CASSESTGTAFF
j_call: TRBJ1-1
clone_size: few
d_call: NA
v_call: TRBV10-2

cdr3_nt: TGTGCCAGCAGTTTCCGGGAGGGGGGGAACAATGAGCAGTTCTTC
cdr3_aa: CASSFREGGNNEQFF
j_call: TRBJ2-1
clone_size: NA
d_call: TRBD2
v_call: TRBV6-5

cdr3_nt: TGTGCCAGCAGTGAAGCCGGACAGGGCTTGTATGGCTACACCTTC
cdr3_aa: CASSEAGQGLYGYTF
j_call: TRBJ1-2
clone_size: NA
d_call: TRBD1
v_call: TRBV6-1

cdr3_nt: TGCGCCAGCAGTGAGTGGACTAGCGTAGATACGCAGTATTTT
cdr3_aa: CASSEWTSVDTQYF
j_call: TRBJ2-3
clone_size: NA
d_call: TRBD2
v_call: TRBV10-1

cdr3_nt: TGTGCCAGCAGCGTAGTTGAGGCGAGCACTGAAGCTTTCTTT
cdr3_aa: CASSVVEASTEAFF
j_call: TRBJ1-1
clone_size: NA
d_call: NA
v_call: TRBV9

cdr3_nt: TGTGCCTGGAGTCCACTTGGGCAGGGGTCAGTCTACGAGCAGTACTTC
cdr3_aa: CAWSPLGQGSVYEQYF
j_call: TRBJ2-7
clone_size: NA
d_call: NA
v_call: TRBV30

cdr3_nt: TGTGCCAGCAGCTTTACAAGTTTCTACGAGCAGTACTTC
cdr3_aa: CASSFTSFYEQYF
j_call: TRBJ2-7
clone_size: once
d_call: NA
v_call: TRBV11-2

cdr3_nt: TGCGCCAGCAGAGGGGGGAACACCGGGGAGCTGTTTTTT
cdr3_aa: CASRGGNTGELFF
j_call: TRBJ2-2
clone_size: few
d_call: NA
v_call: TRBV4-1

cdr3_nt: TGTGCCAGCAGCTTGGCCGCCGGACTCGACGAGCAGTACTTC
cdr3_aa: CASSLAAGLDEQYF
j_call: TRBJ2-7
clone_size: NA
d_call: NA
v_call: TRBV5-4

cdr3_nt: TGTGCCAGCTCACCGCGGCAGGGGGATGAAAAACTGTTTTTT
cdr3_aa: CASSPRQGDEKLFF
j_call: TRBJ1-4
clone_size: few
d_call: TRBD1
v_call: TRBV18

cdr3_nt: TGTGCCAGCAGCCCACCCCCGGGACAGCGAACCGAAAAACTGTTTTTT
cdr3_aa: CASSPPPGQRTEKLFF
j_call: TRBJ1-4
clone_size: NA
d_call: TRBD1
v_call: TRBV11-2

cdr3_nt: TGTGCCAGCTCCCCAACTCTGGGACAGGTCAATGAAAAACTGTTTTTT
cdr3_aa: CASSPTLGQVNEKLFF
j_call: TRBJ1-4
clone_size: NA
d_call: TRBD1
v_call: TRBV18

cdr3_nt: TGTGCCATCAGTGAGTCTTGGCTAGCGGGGGCCTACGAGCAGTACTTC
cdr3_aa: CAISESWLAGAYEQYF
j_call: TRBJ2-7
clone_size: NA
d_call: TRBD2
v_call: TRBV10-3